Sequencing of this TCR beta chain was carried out in a study of T cell repertoires in cytomegalovirus infection. The wider study: Both a matching HLA type and CMV infection were indicated by public TCR beta signatures. Study results and caveats: Totalled public TCR beta family frequency picked out people who carried CMV plus the relevant HLA. Predominance within the ex vivo response was attributable to HLA-C-restricted CMV-specific TCR beta clonotypes.

TCRdb independently ran MiXCR on the reads; one entry per CDR3 protein. The table includes roughly 250,000 distinct CDR3 sequences, around an eighth detected once. As for this clonotype: Its antigen remains unidentified.

V dropped 2 bases and J dropped 6; count of bases not matched to a gene: 0. The CDR3 loop spans 15 amino acids. The germline gives CDR1 MRHNA, CDR2 SNTAGT. The chain carries TRBV6-4 and TRBJ2-3; 15 positions agree with TRBD2. Sequences were obtained from PBMCs. The origin of this receptor is a human donor in good health (CMV status not recorded). Some clones in this sample may be carry-over from other donors' samples. CDR3 sequence reads: CASSDGTSGGDTQYF. CDR3 in DNA: TGTGCCAGCAGTGACGGGACTAGCGGGGGGGATACGCAGTATTTT.